Below, 10 T cell receptor beta chains from the same sample are listed, as sequenced in a study of prognosis after radiotherapy for stage I lung cancer. Researchers used two-round multiplex PCR to amplify TCR beta CDR3 starting from genomic DNA. Primers specific to each TRBV and TRBJ gene drove first-round PCR. One entry per CDR3 protein, called by TCRdb with MiXCR from the multiplex PCR reads. The sample consists of about 59,000 distinct CDR3 sequences, about a quarter of them appearing once. Sequences were derived from PBMCs, sampled before or after stereotactic body radiation therapy (not recorded which). The receptors were sampled from a donor at least 50 years old with non-small cell lung cancer.

The table lists this clonotype with many counts. The genes are TRBV7-2 and TRBJ2-2; maybe TRBD1 (5 bases). The germline V gene encodes CDR1 SGHTA and CDR2 FQGNSA. This CDR3 comprises 16 residues. V lost 2 bases to trimming and J lost 2 bases, with 12 bases between them. Here the CDR3 reads CASSLQGLRNTGELFF. In nucleotides, the CDR3 is TGTGCCAGCAGCTTACAGGGCCTCCGAAACACCGGGGAGCTGTTTTTT.

At least ten counts were recorded for this clonotype. V and J are TRBV7-6 and TRBJ2-2, with 8 bases matching TRBD1. This CDR3 region has 15 residues. The V gene end was trimmed by 5 bases and the J gene end by 1 base; junction bases not matched to a gene: 3. CDR1 is SGHVS and CDR2 is FNYEAQ in the germline V gene. The CDR3 loop is CASSKTGVNTGELFF. The CDR3 DNA sequence: TGTGCCAGCAGCAAGACAGGGGTGAACACCGGGGAGCTGTTTTTT.

Ten or more counts support this clonotype. This chain uses TRBV6-1 with TRBJ1-1; D is possibly TRBD1 (6 bases). CDR3 size: 13 residues. Trimming took 6 bases from V and 5 from J, leaving 13 bases between them. The germline V gene encodes CDR1 MNHNS and CDR2 SASEGT. This CDR3 is CASSDVQGTEAFF. The CDR3 nucleotides are TGTGCCAGCAGCGATGTACAGGGAACTGAAGCTTTCTTT.

This clonotype has at least ten counts. The chain combines TRBV12-3 or TRBV12-4 with TRBJ1-4, with 7 bases matching TRBD1. With V trimmed by 0 bases and J by 6 bases, 7 bases remained unmatched. There are 16 residues in the CDR3. This chain's CDR3 is CASSLAPAGGDEKLFF. CDR3 DNA sequence: TGTGCCAGCAGTTTAGCACCGGCAGGGGGGGATGAAAAACTGTTTTTT.

Points on this clonotype: It may be a read error: a sequence one base away is much more abundant. CDR3 DNA sequence: TGTGCCAGTTCGCTAGCGGGGGGTGGCTACAAGCAGTACTTC. Its protein is CASSLAGGGYKQYF. The chain employs TRBV7-2 and TRBJ2-7; 11 bases agree with TRBD2. This CDR3 is built from 14 residues. The V gene's germline CDR1 is SGHTA and CDR2 FQGNSA.

This clonotype has more than one count but fewer than ten. Given a much more abundant clone one base away, this may be a read error. The chain joins TRBV7-3 to TRBJ2-2; D perhaps matches TRBD1 (6 bases). The CDR3 length is 16 residues. Trimming cost V 9 bases and J 7 bases, with 24 bases left between them. The germline V gene encodes CDR1 SGHTA and CDR2 FQGTGA. CDR3 coding DNA: TGTGCCAGGGCCGACAGTGGGGGCCAGACCAACGGGGAGCTGTTTTTT. This translates into CARADSGGQTNGELFF.

Points on this clonotype: A much larger clone differs by one base, so this may be a read error. No conserved phenylalanine or tryptophan ends this CDR3, so it is likely a read error. The gene calls are TRBV15 and TRBJ2-5; 8 nucleotides agree with TRBD2. V trimming: 3 bases; J trimming: 5 bases; junction bases outside the gene matches: 11. Germline V gives CDR1 LNHNV, CDR2 YYDKDF (reference sequence). The CDR3 extends over 16 amino acids. CDR3 region: CATSRQRLARLETQYL. CDR3 DNA: TGTGCCACCAGCAGGCAACGACTAGCGAGGTTGGAGACCCAGTACTTA.

This clonotype was observed at least ten times. The chain employs TRBV30 and TRBJ1-1; D perhaps matches TRBD1 (6 bases). Trimming took 3 bases from V and 10 from J, leaving 18 bases between them. Germline CDR1 and CDR2: GTSNPN and SVGIG (reference sequence). The CDR3 is 13 residues long. CDR3 coding DNA: TGTGCCTGGAGCCGCCCGGGGGCTTTTAGAGCTTTCTTT. Protein: CAWSRPGAFRAFF.

Judged by abundance, this clonotype is medium-sized. This chain links TRBV6-1 with TRBJ1-6, with 8 bases identical to TRBD1. The ends lost 6 bases at V and 10 bases at J; junction bases unmatched: 2. This CDR3 comprises 12 residues. Germline V lookup: CDR1 MNHNS, CDR2 SASEGT. The DNA of the CDR3 is TGTGCCAGCAGGCAGGGGGCCTCACCCCTCCACTTT. This codes for CASRQGASPLHF.

For this clonotype: The junction shows a germline mismatch at one end, possibly a read error. The gene calls are TRBV28 and TRBJ1-2; TRBD1 aligns across 9 bases. Germline V gene data show CDR1 as MDHEN and CDR2 as SYDVKM. The CDR3 extends over 13 amino acids. In nucleotides, the CDR3 is TGTGCCAGAAGGGGGACAGGGAGTTATGGATACACCTTC. Its protein product is CARRGTGSYGYTF.